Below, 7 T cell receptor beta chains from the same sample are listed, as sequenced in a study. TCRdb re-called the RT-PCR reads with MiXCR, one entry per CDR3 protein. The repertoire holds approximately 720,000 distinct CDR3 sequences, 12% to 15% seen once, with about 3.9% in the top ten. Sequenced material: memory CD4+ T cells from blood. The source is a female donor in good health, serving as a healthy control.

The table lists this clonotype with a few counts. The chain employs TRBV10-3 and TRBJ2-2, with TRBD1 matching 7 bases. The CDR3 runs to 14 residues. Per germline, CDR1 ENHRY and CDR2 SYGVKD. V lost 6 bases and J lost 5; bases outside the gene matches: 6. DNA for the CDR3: TGTGCCATCAGGACAGGGTTTGGAACCGGGGAGCTGTTTTTT. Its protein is CAIRTGFGTGELFF.

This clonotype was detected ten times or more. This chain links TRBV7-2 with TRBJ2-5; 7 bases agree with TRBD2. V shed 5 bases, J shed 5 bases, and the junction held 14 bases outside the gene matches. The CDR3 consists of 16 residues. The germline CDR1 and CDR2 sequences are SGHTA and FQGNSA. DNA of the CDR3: TGTGCCAGCAGCGAAACTATGATGCGGGGGTCGGAGACCCAGTACTTC. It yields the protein CASSETMMRGSETQYF.

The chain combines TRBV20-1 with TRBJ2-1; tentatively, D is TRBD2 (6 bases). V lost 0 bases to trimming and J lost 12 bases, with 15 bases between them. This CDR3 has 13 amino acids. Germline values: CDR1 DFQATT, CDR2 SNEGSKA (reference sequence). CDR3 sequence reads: CSARDQGLQGQFF. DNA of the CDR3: TGCAGTGCTAGAGATCAGGGACTCCAAGGGCAGTTCTTC.

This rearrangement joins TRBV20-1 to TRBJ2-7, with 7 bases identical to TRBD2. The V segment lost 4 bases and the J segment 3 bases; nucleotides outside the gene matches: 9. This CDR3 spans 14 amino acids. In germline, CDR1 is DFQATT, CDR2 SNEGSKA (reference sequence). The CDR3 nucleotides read TGCAGTGCTACTGGGACGGGGGGACTCTACGAGCAGTACTTC. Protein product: CSATGTGGLYEQYF.

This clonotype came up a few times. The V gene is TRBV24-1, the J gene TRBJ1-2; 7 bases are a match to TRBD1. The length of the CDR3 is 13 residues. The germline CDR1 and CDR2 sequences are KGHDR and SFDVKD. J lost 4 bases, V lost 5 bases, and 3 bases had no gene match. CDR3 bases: TGTGCCACCAGTGCCCGGACAGGCTATGGCTACACCTTC. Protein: CATSARTGYGYTF.

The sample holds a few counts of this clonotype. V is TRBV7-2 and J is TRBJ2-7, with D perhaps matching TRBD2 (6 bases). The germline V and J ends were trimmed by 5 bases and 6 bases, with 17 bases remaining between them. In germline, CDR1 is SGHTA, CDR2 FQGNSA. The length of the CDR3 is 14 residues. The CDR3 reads CASSPVMREGEQYF. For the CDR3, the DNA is TGTGCCAGCAGCCCCGTGATGCGGGAAGGCGAGCAGTACTTC.

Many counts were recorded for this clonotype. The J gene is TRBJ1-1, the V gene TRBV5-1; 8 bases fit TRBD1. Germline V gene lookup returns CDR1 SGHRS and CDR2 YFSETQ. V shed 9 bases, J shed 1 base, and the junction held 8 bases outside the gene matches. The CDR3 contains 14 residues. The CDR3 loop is CATRETGANTEAFF. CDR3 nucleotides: TGCGCCACCCGAGAGACAGGGGCGAACACTGAAGCTTTCTTT.